This TCR beta chain is from a study of cytomegalovirus exposure and HLA in healthy donors. Overall study findings and caveats: For most subjects, TCR beta sequences were reported to predict HLA-A and HLA-B alleles with accuracy. As a later analysis revealed, the rate of TCR association differed by HLA locus, with DRB1 most and HLA-C fewest. Among immune exposure information, only CMV serostatus was available. When a later analysis compared HLA-associated TCR beta chains with equally common others, the HLA-associated chains turned out to be more clonally expanded and to have lower generation probabilities.

13 Jbeta primers and 60 Vbeta primers were used for the PCR. Method: immunoSEQ multiplex PCR; TCRdb's copy keeps in-frame clones and lacks some. Among approximately 140,000 clones, roughly four fifths were seen once, and the ten largest hold 1.5% to 2.5%. As concerns this clone: Its antigen is not identified.

CDR1 and CDR2 (germline): SGHRS, YFSETQ. The V segment lost 5 bases and the J segment 4 bases; nucleotides outside the gene matches: 3. The length of the CDR3 is 14 residues. Specimen: PBMCs. The clonotype originates from a woman in her thirties or forties in good health and CMV-seronegative. This chain links TRBV5-1 with TRBJ1-4, with TRBD1 identical over 9 bases. The CDR3 DNA reads TGCGCCAGCAGACCGGACAGGGGTAATGAAAAACTGTTTTTT. This sequence encodes CASRPDRGNEKLFF.